The subject of this entry is one T cell receptor beta chain. The source of the sample is a study of blood T cell repertoires in COVID-19. Measured with immunoSEQ multiplex PCR; TCRdb has only the in-frame clones, and not every one. The sample holds some 260,000 clones; around 90% are singletons and the top ten take approximately 1.3%. Germline loops: CDR1 SGHKS, CDR2 YYEKEE (reference sequence). The V segment lost 4 bases and the J segment 4 bases; nucleotides outside the gene matches: 16. This CDR3 has 17 residues. Material: peripheral blood. The J gene is TRBJ1-2, the V gene TRBV5-5; 7 bases line up with TRBD1. The receptor's source is a man at least 80 years old with acute or convalescent COVID-19. The CDR3 sequence is CASSGIRQGSFGYGYTF. In nucleotides, the CDR3 is TGTGCCAGCAGCGGGATCCGACAGGGTAGCTTCGGCTATGGCTACACCTTC.